Given below is one T cell receptor beta chain in context. The V segment lost 3 bases and the J segment 15 bases; nucleotides outside the gene matches: 14. The CDR3 runs to 15 residues. Germline CDR1 MRHNA, CDR2 SNTAGT. This entry comes from a study of blood T cell repertoires in COVID-19. Study in general: Researchers got acute and convalescent COVID-19 samples from the United States, Italy and Spain. The cDNA or gDNA used as material had been derived from T cells, B-cell-depleted T cells, or PBMCs.

Original analysis: By means of reference gene primer amplification, nucleated cell counts were estimated. Clones were read by immunoSEQ multiplex PCR, and TCRdb kept only the in-frame ones, dropping some. V, J and clone size are taken as reported in that table, and D and trimming were inferred from the DNA itself. The sample has 250,000 or so clones; approximately 78% are singletons. The clonotype originates from a woman aged 18-29 years with acute or convalescent COVID-19. This chain connects TRBV6-4 to TRBJ2-1; 10 nucleotides agree with TRBD2. The sequencing sample was made of peripheral blood. CDR3 protein: CASSDPFMSGRERFF. Written as DNA, the CDR3 is TGTGCCAGCAGTGATCCTTTTATGAGCGGGAGGGAACGGTTCTTC.